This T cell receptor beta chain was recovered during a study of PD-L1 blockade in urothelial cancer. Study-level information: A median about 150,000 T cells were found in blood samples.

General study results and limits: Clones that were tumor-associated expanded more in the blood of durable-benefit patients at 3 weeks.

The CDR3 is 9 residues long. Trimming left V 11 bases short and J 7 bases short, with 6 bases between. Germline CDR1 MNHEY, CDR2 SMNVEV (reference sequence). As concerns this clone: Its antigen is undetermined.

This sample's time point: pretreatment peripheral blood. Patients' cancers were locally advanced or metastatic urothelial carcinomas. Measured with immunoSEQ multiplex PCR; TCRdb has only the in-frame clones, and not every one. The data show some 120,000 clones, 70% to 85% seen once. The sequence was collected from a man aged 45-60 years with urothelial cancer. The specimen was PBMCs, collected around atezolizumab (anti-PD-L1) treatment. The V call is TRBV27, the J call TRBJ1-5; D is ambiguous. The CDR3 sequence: CAAGQPQHF. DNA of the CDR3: TGTGCCGCGGGGCAGCCCCAGCATTTT.